This T cell receptor beta chain comes out of a study of CD8 T cells in Susac syndrome. Looking at the study overall: Patients with Susac syndrome were therapy-naive, on corticosteroids, or on intravenous immunoglobulin alone at blood draw. Broader study findings: In total CD8+ repertoires, about 16 Susac-specific public clones were found, and CD8+ TEMRA repertoires had about five.

RNA was extracted with the RNeasy kit, and a quantity of roughly 0.45 to 1 ug was reverse transcribed using random hexamers. Coverage of TCR beta CDR3 amplification by immunoSEQ multiplex PCR extended to 54 Vbeta and 13 Jbeta. TCRdb recomputed calls from the immunoSEQ multiplex PCR reads with MiXCR, one row per CDR3 protein. The table records some 140,000 distinct CDR3 sequences, roughly 94% of them present only once. Patients with Susac syndrome showed fulfilment of recently defined diagnostic criteria for definite or probable disease. Note on this clonotype: What it binds is unknown.

Material: CD8+ T cells from PBMCs. This TCR was sampled from a human donor with Susac syndrome.

The CDR3 bases are TGTGCCAGCAGCTTAGGAGCAGCGGGAGGGCCTAATGAGCAGTTCTTC. Protein sequence: CASSLGAAGGPNEQFF. The chain carries TRBV7-8 and TRBJ2-1, with TRBD2 matching over 10 bases. Germline lookup yields CDR1 SGHVS and CDR2 FQNEAQ. The CDR3 runs 16 residues. V gave up 1 base and J gave up 7 bases; unmatched junction bases: 7.